This T cell receptor beta chain appears in the sequencing data of a study of T-cell memory formation after mild COVID-19. At the level of the study: Most TCR clusters belonged to a single donor.

TCR alpha and TCR beta cDNA libraries with sample barcodes and UMIs came from 5'RACE using constant-segment primers. TCRdb re-called the 5' RACE reads through MiXCR, storing one row per CDR3 protein. Found here are over 250,000 distinct CDR3 sequences, 15% to 20% of them singletons; the top ten hold 22%. V gave up 3 bases and J gave up 1 base, with 12 bases separating them. Germline CDR1 reads DFQATT; CDR2 reads SNEGSKA (reference sequence). This CDR3 contains 14 residues. The chain employs TRBV20-1 and TRBJ2-5; possibly TRBD2 for D (5 bases). Sequenced sample: PBMCs or a T cell subset sorted from them (not recorded which). The clonotype was recovered from a man aged 18 to 30 who had mild COVID-19 (a few samples of this study predate the infection). Cell type and time point are not known. In DNA form, the CDR3 reads TGCAGTGCTAGTTTTCGGGCGGGCCAAGAGACCCAGTACTTC. Amino acid sequence: CSASFRAGQETQYF.